The 5 T cell receptor beta chains in this list originate from one sample, sequenced in a study of blood T cells in healthy people across ages. Together with a sample-barcoded 5' primer, a J-beta primer mix was included in a second PCR lasting roughly 6 to 12 cycles. Using its own MiXCR run on the 5' RACE reads, TCRdb lists one record per CDR3 protein. Here the sample spans about 1.7 million distinct CDR3 sequences, 28% being singletons. The sample consisted of blood. These receptors came from a woman aged 30 to 39 in good health.

This clonotype was observed at least ten times. The rearrangement links TRBV24-1 to TRBJ1-5; D not resolved. V was cut by 1 base and J by 6 bases, with 15 bases left in between. Germline lookup yields CDR1 KGHDR and CDR2 SFDVKD. The CDR3 contains 16 residues. CDR3 protein: CATSDLKAGRRQPQHF. In DNA form, the CDR3 reads TGTGCCACCAGTGATTTAAAGGCGGGCCGCCGTCAGCCCCAGCATTTT.

The CDR3 nucleotides read TGTGCCAGCAGTACGCCGGACGGGCAGTACGAGCAGTACTTC. Encoded protein: CASSTPDGQYEQYF. This sequence joins TRBV6-2 or TRBV6-3 and TRBJ2-7; D call uncertain. Germline V gene sequence: CDR1 MNHEY, CDR2 SVGEGT. This CDR3 has 14 amino acids. Between the trimmed V and J ends, which lost 5 bases and 4 bases, there was a span of 15 bases.

This clonotype was recorded a few times. This rearrangement joins TRBV9 to TRBJ2-3; D is uncertain. The V gene's germline CDR1 is SGDLS and CDR2 YYNGEE. This CDR3 contains 12 residues. Trimming removed 4 bases at V and 6 bases at J, with 9 bases between. The chain's CDR3 is CASSPVKDTQYF. The DNA for the CDR3 is TGTGCCAGCAGCCCAGTTAAGGATACGCAGTATTTT.

On this clonotype: A clone one base away is much larger, so this may be a read error. The chain uses TRBV20-1 and TRBJ2-7; 7 bases are a match to TRBD2. CDR1 is DFQATT and CDR2 is SNEGSKA in the germline V gene (reference sequence). The CDR3 sequence is 13 residues long. The V gene end was trimmed by 3 bases and the J gene end by 5 bases; junction bases not matched to a gene: 7. CDR3 nucleotide sequence: TGCAGTGCTAGCCTAGCGGAAGCAAACGAGCAGTACTTC. Its protein product is CSASLAEANEQYF.

The chain recombines TRBV4-1 with TRBJ2-1; TRBD1 might be the D (5 bases). Germline V CDR1 and CDR2: MGHRA, YSYEKL. The length of the CDR3 is 17 residues. V was cut by 0 bases and J by 3 bases, with 15 bases left in between. The CDR3 DNA reads as TGCGCCAGCAGCCAAGATCCCGGCCAGGGCAACTACAATGAGCAGTTCTTC. As protein: CASSQDPGQGNYNEQFF.